Presented here are 3 T cell receptor beta chains from one specimen sequenced in a study of T cell responses to AZD1222 COVID-19 vaccine (dated by TCRdb to the early 2020s). This specimen's time point label, interpreted: baseline before first vaccination. The intended sense of this specimen's treatment or condition label: meningococcal conjugate vaccine given as trial control. The library was made by the immunoSEQ multiplex PCR assay. TCRdb limited this immuneACCESS table to in-frame rearrangements with V and J called. A share of clones is missing; checked studies link under half to unresolved V genes, and the rest is unexplained. The sample includes 150,000 to 180,000 clones, with approximately 87% observed a single time. Of the sample, under 7% falls within the top ten clones. The sample was peripheral blood, taken on day 0 of MenACWY control vaccination. These TCRs come from an adult in good health.

The chain has TRBV10-3 and TRBJ1-5; 8 nucleotides line up with TRBD1. J lost 7 bases, V lost 2 bases, and 13 bases had no gene match. The CDR3 loop spans 17 amino acids. Germline CDR1 and CDR2: ENHRY and SYGVKD. CDR3 residues: CAISEGTAGGPQQPQHF. Here the CDR3 DNA reads TGTGCCATCAGTGAGGGGACCGCAGGGGGCCCACAGCAGCCCCAGCATTTT.

This chain links TRBV7-3 with TRBJ2-5, with 12 nucleotides matching TRBD2. The length of the CDR3 is 18 residues. The germline V gene has CDR1 SGHTA and CDR2 FQGTGA. The V and J ends lost 1 base and 1 base, in that order; junction bases with no gene match: 7. The CDR3 region is CASSLRPGTSGLQETQYF. For the CDR3, the DNA is TGTGCCAGCAGCTTAAGGCCGGGGACTAGCGGGCTCCAAGAGACCCAGTACTTC.

V is TRBV7-9 and J is TRBJ1-1; 9 nucleotides align to TRBD1. The length of the CDR3 is 14 residues. V trimming: 4 bases; J trimming: 5 bases; junction bases outside the gene matches: 5. The germline V gene encodes CDR1 SEHNR and CDR2 FQNEAQ (reference sequence). The CDR3 DNA is TGTGCCAGCAGCTGGGACAGGGTAGGGACTGAAGCTTTCTTT. This encodes CASSWDRVGTEAFF.